The next 19 T cell receptor beta chains were all read from a single sample in a study of blood T cell repertoires in COVID-19 (dated by TCRdb to 2020 to 2021). Library prep was done by the immunoSEQ multiplex PCR assay. TCRdb took this table from immuneACCESS and kept in-frame rearrangements with V and J called. Such tables lack part of the clones; where checked against another copy, unresolved V genes explain under half of the gap, and the rest is unexplained. The sample records fewer than 80,000 clones, 85% to 90% of which are singletons. Roughly 0.94% of the sample is in the top ten clones. Sequencing was carried out using peripheral blood. These TCRs come from a man aged 70 or older with acute or convalescent COVID-19.

The genes are TRBV4-1 and TRBJ1-1, with D perhaps TRBD1 (5 bases). Germline lookup yields CDR1 MGHRA and CDR2 YSYEKL. The CDR3 extends over 14 amino acids. V lost 3 bases to trimming and J lost 0 bases, with 8 bases between them. In DNA, the CDR3 is TGCGCCAGCAGCCAGCAGGGCGTGAACACTGAAGCTTTCTTT. Its translation is CASSQQGVNTEAFF.

The CDR3 DNA reads as TGTGCCAGCAGTGACAGGAGGTTTGCGGAGCTGTTTTTT. Protein sequence: CASSDRRFAELFF. This chain connects TRBV2 to TRBJ2-2; possibly TRBD2 for D (5 bases). The CDR3 has 13 residues. Germline V gives CDR1 SNHLY, CDR2 FYNNEI. V lost 3 bases and J lost 10, with 12 bases in between.

The chain is built from TRBV6-5 and TRBJ1-2, with D possibly being TRBD1 (5 bases). CDR1 and CDR2 (germline): MNHEY, SVGAGI. The CDR3 is made up of 15 amino acids. V lost 7 bases to trimming and J lost 2 bases, with 17 bases between them. CDR3 nucleotides: TGTGCCAGCAACCCATCGGGGGGACCGAACTATGGCTACACCTTC. The encoded protein is CASNPSGGPNYGYTF.

This clone showed up just once. This chain links TRBV3-1 (or the pseudogene TRBV3-2) with TRBJ1-2; 10 nucleotides line up with TRBD1. The J segment lost 7 bases and the V segment lost 4 bases, leaving 6 bases of the junction unmatched. Germline V gene lookup returns CDR1 LGHDT and CDR2 YNNKEL (reference sequence). The CDR3 totals 14 residues. The CDR3 nucleotides are TGTGCCAGCAGCCGTTCCGGGACAGGGGTTGGCTACACCTTC. Its protein is CASSRSGTGVGYTF.

Turning to this clone: Mismatch with germline at one junction end may stem from a read error. The chain links TRBV5-4 to TRBJ2-7; a weak D match, TRBD2 (5 bases). This CDR3 spans 14 amino acids. Germline CDR1 SGHNT, CDR2 YYREEE (reference sequence). This chain's CDR3 is CASSLGGLTYAQYF. In nucleotides, the CDR3 is TGTGCCAGCAGCTTGGGCGGGCTGACCTACGCGCAGTACTTC.

V and J are TRBV5-8 and TRBJ2-7, with a weak D call TRBD1 (6 bases). CDR3 length equals 13 residues. The germline gives CDR1 SGHTS, CDR2 YDEGEE. The germline V and J ends were trimmed by 2 bases and 2 bases, with 8 bases remaining between them. The CDR3 DNA reads TGTGCCAGCAGCTTTACAGGGACCTACGAGCAGTACTTC. It translates to CASSFTGTYEQYF.

The rearrangement uses TRBV19 and TRBJ1-5, with D tentatively TRBD1 (5 bases). The CDR3 loop spans 15 amino acids. The V gene's germline CDR1 is LNHDA and CDR2 SQIVND (reference sequence). V was pared by 6 bases and J by 2 bases, with 14 bases between. The CDR3 loop reads CASSEGRGRNQPQHF. The DNA of the CDR3 is TGTGCCAGTAGCGAGGGGAGGGGTCGCAATCAGCCCCAGCATTTT.

The chain links TRBV29-1 to TRBJ2-7; the D gene is possibly TRBD2 (5 bases). CDR1 is SQVTM and CDR2 is ANQGSEA in the germline V gene. CDR3 size: 11 residues. The V end lost 6 bases, the J end lost 5 bases, and 11 bases lay between the germline ends. The chain's CDR3 is CSVEDGHEQYF. As DNA, the CDR3 is TGCAGCGTGGAGGACGGTCACGAGCAGTACTTC.

The chain uses TRBV7-9 and TRBJ1-2; no firm D call. The CDR3 is made up of 14 amino acids. The germline V gene encodes CDR1 SEHNR and CDR2 FQNEAQ (reference sequence). Between the trimmed V and J ends, which lost 0 bases and 2 bases, there was a span of 7 bases. The DNA for the CDR3 is TGTGCCAGCAGCTTAGCGGCGGAAAACTATGGCTACACCTTC. Protein: CASSLAAENYGYTF.

The chain recombines TRBV28 with TRBJ1-6; 7 bases are shared with TRBD1. CDR3 length: 15 amino acids. The germline V gene has CDR1 MDHEN and CDR2 SYDVKM. Trimming at V came to 2 bases and at J to 7 bases, leaving 5 bases not matched to a gene. CDR3 nucleotide sequence: TGTGCCAGCAGTTTAGCCGGGACAGCAAATTCACCCCTCCACTTT. Translation: CASSLAGTANSPLHF.

This clone appeared once. Here the CDR3 DNA reads TGTGCCAGCAGTTCTATCTATGGCTACACCTTC. This gives the protein CASSSIYGYTF. The V and J genes are TRBV28 and TRBJ1-2; D call uncertain. The CDR3 extends over 11 amino acids. CDR1 and CDR2 from the germline V gene are MDHEN and SYDVKM. V was pared by 4 bases and J by 4 bases, with 4 bases between.

This clone showed up just a few times. This chain uses TRBV10-3 with TRBJ2-7, with D possibly being TRBD2 (6 bases). This CDR3 has 14 residues. V gave up 8 bases and J gave up 4 bases, with 18 bases separating them. The germline V gene encodes CDR1 ENHRY and CDR2 SYGVKD. This CDR3 reads CAIRSQGGGYEQYF. CDR3 DNA sequence: TGTGCCATCCGATCCCAGGGCGGAGGGTACGAGCAGTACTTC.

This clone was recorded once. V is TRBV7-3 and J is TRBJ2-1; the D is unclear. Germline V gene sequence: CDR1 SGHTA, CDR2 FQGTGA. This CDR3 has 12 residues. Trimming pared 5 bases from V and 10 bases from J, leaving 12 bases between. CDR3 sequence: CASSTPGREQFF. Here the CDR3 DNA reads TGTGCCAGCAGCACCCCGGGTCGGGAGCAGTTCTTC.

V usage is TRBV19 and J usage is TRBJ2-7; D not certain. The CDR3 runs 14 residues. Trimming took off 4 bases at V and 0 bases at J, with 10 bases between the two ends. Germline lookup yields CDR1 LNHDA and CDR2 SQIVND (reference sequence). CDR3 DNA: TGTGCCAGTAGTAGGTCGGCTAGCTCCTACGAGCAGTACTTC. Protein sequence: CASSRSASSYEQYF.

A single count supports this clone. V gene TRBV10-3 combines with J gene TRBJ2-1, with TRBD2 identical over 9 bases. CDR3 size: 15 residues. V lost 4 bases, J lost 7 bases, and 8 bases stayed unmatched. In germline, CDR1 is ENHRY, CDR2 SYGVKD. The CDR3 DNA sequence: TGTGCCATCAGTGGCACTAGCGGGTTGAGAAATGAGCAGTTCTTC. This gives the protein CAISGTSGLRNEQFF.

The chain has TRBV10-3 and TRBJ2-2; 7 bases fit TRBD2. CDR3 length: 15 residues. Trimming took 0 bases from V and 4 from J; bases not matched to a gene: 2. Germline V CDR1 and CDR2: ENHRY, SYGVKD. The CDR3 DNA reads TGTGCCATCAGTGAGTCCCGCGGGGGCACCGGGGAGCTGTTTTTT. Encoded protein: CAISESRGGTGELFF.

This chain links TRBV2 with TRBJ2-7, with no clear D. The CDR3 is 12 amino acids. V was pared by 7 bases and J by 6 bases, with 13 bases between. Germline values: CDR1 SNHLY, CDR2 FYNNEI. The DNA for the CDR3 is TGTGCCAGCACTACGGTAGTCGGCGAGCAGTACTTC. As protein: CASTTVVGEQYF. The whole variable domain, remainder taken from reference TRBV2 and TRBJ2-7, is EPEVTQTPSHQVTQMGQEVILRCVPISNHLYFYWYRQILGQKVEFLVSFYNNEISEKSEIFDDQFSVERPDGSNFTLKIRSTKLEDSAMYFCASTTVVGEQYFGPGTRLTVT.

This clone was picked up many times. This chain connects TRBV18 to TRBJ2-5, with 9 bases lining up with TRBD2. This CDR3 is built from 16 residues. Germline trimming cut 2 bases from V and 2 bases from J; bases unmatched to any gene: 6. Germline V lookup: CDR1 KGHSH, CDR2 LQKENI. CDR3 in DNA: TGTGCCAGCTCACCATACGCTAGCGGGGTTCAAGAGACCCAGTACTTC. Its translation: CASSPYASGVQETQYF.

The chain employs TRBV2 and TRBJ1-5; 7 nucleotides line up with TRBD1. This CDR3 spans 15 amino acids. The germline V gene has CDR1 SNHLY and CDR2 FYNNEI. Trimming cost V 3 bases and J 2 bases; bases outside gene matches: 4. The CDR3 region has the DNA TGTGCCAGCAGTGATCAGGGGGTTGGCAATCAGCCCCAGCATTTT. It yields the protein CASSDQGVGNQPQHF.